Listed here are 14 T cell receptor beta chains from one sample, sequenced in a study of T cells expressing NK-cell markers. For each CDR3 protein, TCRdb gives one entry from its re-call of the 5' RACE reads, without DNA. Its clone listing holds about 460,000 distinct CDR3 sequences. Sample: blood T cells: a sorted CD56 or NKG2C T cell subset, CD4+ or CD8+ T cells, or bulk PBMC T cells (not recorded which). The receptors here all came from a woman aged 45-60 years in good health.

This CDR3 is CASSDSSFSGRDEQFF. The chain is built from TRBV6-4 and TRBJ2-1; the D call from TCRdb, TRBD2, cannot be confirmed without DNA. Germline CDR1 reads MRHNA; CDR2 reads SNTAGT. The CDR3 contains 16 residues.

The chain combines TRBV27 with TRBJ2-4; TCRdb lists TRBD1, though no DNA is available to test this call. The CDR3 loop spans 17 amino acids. CDR1 and CDR2 from the germline V gene are MNHEY and SMNVEV (reference sequence). CDR3 sequence reads: CASSLLGTGGFKNIQYF.

The rearrangement uses TRBV4-1 and TRBJ1-1. CDR3 length equals 15 residues. CDR1 and CDR2 (germline): MGHRA, YSYEKL. CDR3 sequence: CASSQSIAMNTEAFF.

V gene TRBV7-9 combines with J gene TRBJ1-1; TCRdb's assignment of TRBD1 cannot be checked, as there is no DNA. This CDR3 comprises 15 residues. From germline, CDR1 is SEHNR and CDR2 FQNEAQ (reference sequence). The CDR3 reads CASSVLGARNTEAFF.

The chain joins TRBV5-1 to TRBJ2-3; TCRdb lists TRBD2, though no DNA is available to test this call. The CDR3 is 16 residues long. Per the germline V gene, CDR1 is SGHRS and CDR2 is YFSETQ. This chain's CDR3 is CASSPWDFTSTDTQYF. Looking up the rest from reference TRBV5-1 and TRBJ2-3 gives the full variable domain: KAGVTQTPRYLIKTRGQQVTLSCSPISGHRSVSWYQQTPGQGLQFLFEYFSETQRNKGNFPGRFSGRQFSNSRSEMNVSTLELGDSALYLCASSPWDFTSTDTQYFGPGTRLTVL.

This sequence joins TRBV14 and TRBJ2-3; TCRdb outputs TRBD1, but without DNA this stays unchecked. Germline assignment: CDR1 SGHDN and CDR2 FVKESK. The CDR3 has 14 amino acids. The CDR3 here is CASSRRRQIDTQYF.

The chain links TRBV12-3 or TRBV12-4 to TRBJ1-2; TCRdb reports TRBD1, a call that lacks DNA to check it against. This CDR3 is built from 14 residues. CDR3 protein: CASSPGGQDYGYTF.

The chain joins TRBV6-5 to TRBJ2-5; the TRBD1 assignment by TCRdb is unverifiable without DNA. The CDR3 has 16 residues. Germline loops: CDR1 MNHEY, CDR2 SVGAGI. The CDR3 region is CASSSRERVKQETQYF.

The CDR3 here is CSVDAGTAYNEQFF. This chain joins TRBV29-1 and TRBJ2-1; lacking DNA, the TRBD1 call made by TCRdb goes unchecked. The germline V gene encodes CDR1 SQVTM and CDR2 ANQGSEA. The CDR3 runs to 14 residues.

The chain is built from TRBV12-3 or TRBV12-4 and TRBJ1-5; TCRdb picks TRBD1, but there is no DNA to check that call. CDR3 length: 14 amino acids. The CDR3 here is CASSLRQANQPQHF.

The chain couples TRBV12-3 or TRBV12-4 to TRBJ2-2; the TCRdb D gene call, TRBD2, has no DNA to confirm it. The CDR3 is 16 amino acids. CDR3 sequence: CASSRRGLAGSGELFF.

This chain connects TRBV12-3 or TRBV12-4 to TRBJ2-2; TCRdb calls TRBD1, which cannot be checked without DNA. The CDR3 totals 12 residues. CDR3: CASSLYGAELFF.

The chain combines TRBV4-1 with TRBJ1-1; TCRdb reports TRBD1, a call that lacks DNA to check it against. This CDR3 has 14 amino acids. Germline V gene sequence: CDR1 MGHRA, CDR2 YSYEKL. CDR3 amino acids: CASSHTGVNTEAFF.

The chain has TRBV12-3 or TRBV12-4 and TRBJ2-1; there is no DNA to check the TCRdb D call of TRBD2. The CDR3 extends over 14 amino acids. The chain's CDR3 is CAIPPGRDYNEQFF.